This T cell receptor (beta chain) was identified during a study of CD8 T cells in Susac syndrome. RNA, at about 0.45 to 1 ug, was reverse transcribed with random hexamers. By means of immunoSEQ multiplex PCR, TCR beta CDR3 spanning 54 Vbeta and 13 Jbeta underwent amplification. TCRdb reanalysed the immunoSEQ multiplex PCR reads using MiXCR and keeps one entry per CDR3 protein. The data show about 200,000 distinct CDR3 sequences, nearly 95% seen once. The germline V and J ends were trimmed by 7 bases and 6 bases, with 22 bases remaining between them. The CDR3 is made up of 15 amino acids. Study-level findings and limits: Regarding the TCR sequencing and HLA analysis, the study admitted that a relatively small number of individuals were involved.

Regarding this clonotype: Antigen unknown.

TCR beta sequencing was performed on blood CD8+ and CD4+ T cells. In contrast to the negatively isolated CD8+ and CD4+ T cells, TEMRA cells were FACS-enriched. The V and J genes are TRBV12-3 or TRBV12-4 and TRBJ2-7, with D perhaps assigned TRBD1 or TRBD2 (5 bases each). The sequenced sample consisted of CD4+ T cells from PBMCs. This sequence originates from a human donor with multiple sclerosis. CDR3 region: CASTTGPFDLGEQYF. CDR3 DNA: TGTGCCAGCACCACGGGGCCTTTCGACCTGGGCGAGCAGTACTTC.